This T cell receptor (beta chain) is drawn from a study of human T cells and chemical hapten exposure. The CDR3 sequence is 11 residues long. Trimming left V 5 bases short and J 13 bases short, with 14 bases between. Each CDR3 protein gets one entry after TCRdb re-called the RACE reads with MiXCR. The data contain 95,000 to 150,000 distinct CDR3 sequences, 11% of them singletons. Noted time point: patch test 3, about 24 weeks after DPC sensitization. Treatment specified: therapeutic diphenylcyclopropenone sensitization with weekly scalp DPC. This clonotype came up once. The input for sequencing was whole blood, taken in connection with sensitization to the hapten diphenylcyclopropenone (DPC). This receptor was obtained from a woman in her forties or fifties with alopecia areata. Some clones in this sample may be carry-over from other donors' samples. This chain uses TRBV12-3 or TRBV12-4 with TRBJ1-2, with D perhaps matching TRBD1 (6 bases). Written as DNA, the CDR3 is TGTGCCAGCAGTGGGGGGGCAGGGTCCACCTTC. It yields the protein CASSGGAGSTF.